Presented here are 18 T cell receptor beta chains from one specimen sequenced in a study of technical replicates of blood from a few donors. Generated by immunoSEQ multiplex PCR, the TCRdb table keeps only in-frame clones and is missing some. Of 55,000 to 75,000 clones listed, about 92% are singletons. Sequencing was carried out using PBMCs. Every receptor here comes from a human donor in good health. Some clones in this sample may be carry-over from other donors' samples.

V usage is TRBV5-1 and J usage is TRBJ2-1; 12 bases align to TRBD1. Germline lookup yields CDR1 SGHRS and CDR2 YFSETQ. With 2 bases clipped from V and 8 bases from J, the junction kept 5 bases outside the gene matches. The CDR3 has 15 amino acids. The CDR3 nucleotides read TGCGCCAGCAGCTTCGGGACAGGGGGCATGGATGAGCAGTTCTTC. Translating it yields CASSFGTGGMDEQFF.

This clone was observed a handful of times. This rearrangement joins TRBV4-3 to TRBJ2-7; 9 bases match TRBD2. This CDR3 has 15 residues. Trimming took 1 base from V and 2 from J; bases not matched to a gene: 3. CDR1 is LGHNA and CDR2 is YSLEER in the germline V gene. CDR3 protein: CASSQGLAGPYEQYF. The CDR3, as DNA: TGCGCCAGCAGCCAAGGTCTAGCGGGGCCCTACGAGCAGTACTTC.

This chain uses TRBV6-6 with TRBJ2-5; 9 nucleotides line up with TRBD1. The trim removed 2 bases at V and 9 bases at J, leaving 4 bases unmatched. Germline CDR1 and CDR2: MNHNY and SVGAGI (reference sequence). This CDR3 region has 13 residues. The CDR3 reads CASSYGDRESQYF. The CDR3 bases are TGTGCCAGCAGTTACGGGGACAGGGAGTCCCAGTACTTC.

This chain joins TRBV5-1 and TRBJ2-5; TRBD2 matches at 8 bases. CDR1 SGHRS and CDR2 YFSETQ come from the germline V gene. J was trimmed by 5 bases and V by 0 bases; bases with no gene match: 9. The CDR3 runs 16 residues. Here the CDR3 reads CASSLGVGGAMETQYF. The CDR3 DNA sequence: TGCGCCAGCAGCTTGGGGGTCGGGGGGGCCATGGAGACCCAGTACTTC.

V gene TRBV5-1 combines with J gene TRBJ2-3; 13 bases are shared with TRBD2. Looked up from germline, CDR1 is SGHRS and CDR2 is YFSETQ. The CDR3 length is 16 residues. V gave up 4 bases and J gave up 1 base; unmatched junction bases: 3. The CDR3 protein is CASSRGLAGGTDTQYF. The CDR3 region has the DNA TGCGCCAGCAGCCGCGGACTAGCGGGAGGCACAGATACGCAGTATTTT.

This clone was seen only once. The gene calls are TRBV25-1 and TRBJ2-2, with TRBD2 as a possible D gene (5 bases). The V gene's germline CDR1 is MGHDK and CDR2 SYGVNS. There are 15 residues in the CDR3. The V and J ends lost 5 bases and 3 bases respectively, with 13 bases between them. CDR3 sequence (DNA): TGTGCCAGCAGTTCCTCGGAGGTATACACCGGGGAGCTGTTTTTT. This encodes CASSSSEVYTGELFF. Based on the CDR3 plus reference TRBV25-1 and TRBJ2-2, the full variable domain is EADIYQTPRYLVIGTGKKITLECSQTMGHDKMYWYQQDPGMELHLIHYSYGVNSTEKGDLSSESTVSRIRTEHFPLTLESARPSHTSQYLCASSSSEVYTGELFFGEGSRLTVL.

The chain links TRBV29-1 to TRBJ1-5; 10 nucleotides line up with TRBD1. This CDR3 has 13 residues. J lost 5 bases, V lost 6 bases, and 4 bases had no gene match. The germline CDR1 and CDR2 sequences are SQVTM and ANQGSEA. CDR3 DNA: TGCAGCGTCCAGGACAGGGGGGATCAGCCCCAGCATTTT. It encodes CSVQDRGDQPQHF.

This clone was recorded only once. V usage is TRBV5-1 and J usage is TRBJ1-2; D might be TRBD1 (6 bases). The V gene lost 4 bases and the J gene lost 4 bases, with 8 bases spanning the gap. Per germline, CDR1 SGHRS and CDR2 YFSETQ. The CDR3 is 12 residues long. Here the CDR3 reads CASSRDIYGYTF. CDR3 sequence (DNA): TGCGCCAGCAGCCGGGACATCTATGGCTACACCTTC.

Only one count was recorded for this clone. The chain joins TRBV2 to TRBJ2-7, with 10 bases matching TRBD2. V lost 0 bases and J lost 5; bases outside the gene matches: 4. CDR1 SNHLY and CDR2 FYNNEI come from the germline V gene. The CDR3 has 15 residues. The CDR3 spells CASSEAGLAGDEQYF. Written as DNA, the CDR3 is TGTGCCAGCAGTGAAGCGGGGCTAGCGGGAGACGAGCAGTACTTC.

This chain joins TRBV5-1 and TRBJ2-3, with 9 bases aligning to TRBD2. The CDR3 totals 15 residues. The J segment lost 2 bases and the V segment lost 7 bases, leaving 8 bases of the junction unmatched. CDR1 is SGHRS, CDR2 YFSETQ, per germline. The DNA of the CDR3 is TGCGCCAGCTCCCCCCTAGCGGGAAACACAGATACGCAGTATTTT. It encodes CASSPLAGNTDTQYF.

V gene TRBV7-2 combines with J gene TRBJ2-4; D is perhaps TRBD1 (5 bases). This CDR3 spans 15 amino acids. Germline V gene lookup returns CDR1 SGHTA and CDR2 FQGNSA. Trimming took 4 bases from V and 0 from J, leaving 10 bases between them. This CDR3 reads CASSSGQIAKNIQYF. The CDR3 coding sequence is TGTGCCAGCAGCTCCGGACAAATAGCCAAAAACATTCAGTACTTC.

This chain joins TRBV4-2 and TRBJ1-5; possibly TRBD1 for D (5 bases). V shed 2 bases and J shed 9 bases, with 14 bases lying between them. Germline lookup yields CDR1 LGHNA and CDR2 YNFKEQ. The CDR3 spans 14 residues. The CDR3 nucleotides read TGTGCCAGCAGCCAATCCTGGATCGGGGGGCCCCAGCATTTT. Protein: CASSQSWIGGPQHF.

The V gene is TRBV5-1, the J gene TRBJ1-2; possible D gene TRBD1, 6 bases. V lost 3 bases and J 4 bases, leaving 16 bases between the germline ends. This CDR3 comprises 15 residues. CDR1 and CDR2 (germline): SGHRS, YFSETQ. The CDR3 is CASSWGSQGAYGYTF. The CDR3 coding sequence is TGCGCCAGCAGCTGGGGCTCACAGGGAGCCTATGGCTACACCTTC.

The rearrangement links TRBV7-2 to TRBJ1-3; possible D gene TRBD1, 5 bases. Trimming took 5 bases from V and 8 from J, leaving 16 bases between them. Germline CDR1 and CDR2: SGHTA and FQGNSA. This CDR3 comprises 14 residues. The CDR3: CASSTRPGQDTIYF. In DNA form, the CDR3 reads TGTGCCAGCAGCACACGTCCAGGGCAAGACACCATATATTTT.

J is TRBJ2-3 and V is TRBV7-2, with 9 bases aligning to TRBD2. Looked up from germline, CDR1 is SGHTA and CDR2 is FQGNSA. The length of the CDR3 is 17 residues. Trimming took 6 bases from V and 1 from J; bases not matched to a gene: 11. DNA of the CDR3: TGTGCCAGCAGTTTTAGCCTGGGACTAGCTGGCACAGATACGCAGTATTTT. Residues: CASSFSLGLAGTDTQYF.

The chain has TRBV7-2 and TRBJ2-3; the D gene is possibly TRBD2 (7 bases). V was clipped by 5 bases and J by 2 bases, with 20 bases between them. There are 17 residues in the CDR3. In germline, CDR1 is SGHTA, CDR2 FQGNSA. CDR3 protein: CASSRPLAGANTDTQYF. CDR3 DNA: TGTGCCAGCAGCAGACCTCTCGCGGGGGCCAACACAGATACGCAGTATTTT.

The J gene is TRBJ2-2, the V gene TRBV5-1; D is perhaps TRBD1 (6 bases). Trimming shortened V by 4 bases and J by 6 bases, and 22 bases separated the two germline ends. The CDR3 is 17 amino acids. The germline CDR1 and CDR2 sequences are SGHRS and YFSETQ. The CDR3 DNA sequence: TGCGCCAGCAGCCAAAGGCAGACAGGCTCTAACGCCGGGGAGCTGTTTTTT. Residues: CASSQRQTGSNAGELFF. The entire variable domain, with the rest obtained from reference TRBV5-1 and TRBJ2-2, is as follows: KAGVTQTPRYLIKTRGQQVTLSCSPISGHRSVSWYQQTPGQGLQFLFEYFSETQRNKGNFPGRFSGRQFSNSRSEMNVSTLELGDSALYLCASSQRQTGSNAGELFFGEGSRLTVL.

This chain links TRBV30 with TRBJ2-7, with TRBD1 as a possible D gene (5 bases). The CDR3 totals 15 residues. Germline V lookup: CDR1 GTSNPN, CDR2 SVGIG (reference sequence). V shed 0 bases and J shed 6 bases, with 18 bases lying between them. The CDR3 sequence: CAWSVWTAGKGEQYF. CDR3 DNA: TGTGCCTGGAGTGTATGGACGGCAGGGAAGGGCGAGCAGTACTTC.